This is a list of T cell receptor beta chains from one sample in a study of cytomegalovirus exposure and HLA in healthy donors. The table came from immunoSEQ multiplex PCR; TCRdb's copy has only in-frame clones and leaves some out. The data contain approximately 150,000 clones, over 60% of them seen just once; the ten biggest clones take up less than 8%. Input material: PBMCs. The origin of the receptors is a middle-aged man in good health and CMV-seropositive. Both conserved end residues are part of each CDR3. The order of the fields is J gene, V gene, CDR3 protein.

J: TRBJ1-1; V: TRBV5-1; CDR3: CASTRGLGAEAFF
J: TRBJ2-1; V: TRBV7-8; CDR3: CASSSDELTSGPGDEQFF
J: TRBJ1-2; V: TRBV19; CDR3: CASRTGPGDNYGYTF
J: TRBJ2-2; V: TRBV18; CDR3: CASSPYVQGMNTGELFF
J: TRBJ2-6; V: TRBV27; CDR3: CASSSNGSGANGLTF
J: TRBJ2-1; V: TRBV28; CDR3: CASSSSGRASEQFF
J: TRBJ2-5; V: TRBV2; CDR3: CASSDQLKETQYF
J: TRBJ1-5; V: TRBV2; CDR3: CASSGQQKVQPQHF
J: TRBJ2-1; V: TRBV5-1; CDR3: CASSPQGSGSYNEQFF
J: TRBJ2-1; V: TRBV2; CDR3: CASSARGGASRNEQFF
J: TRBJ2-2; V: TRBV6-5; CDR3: CATKGARGGELFF
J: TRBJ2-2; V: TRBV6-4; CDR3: CASRLDWNTGELFF
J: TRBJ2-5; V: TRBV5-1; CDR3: CASSSRTISETQYF
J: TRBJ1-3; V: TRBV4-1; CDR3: CASSQREFGNTIYF
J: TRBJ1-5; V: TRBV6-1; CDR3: CASSEAGTGPRHF
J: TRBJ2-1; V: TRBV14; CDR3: CASSGPGGNEQFF
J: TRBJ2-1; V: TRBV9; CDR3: CASSSTAGGGNEQFF
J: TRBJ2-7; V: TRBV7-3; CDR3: CASSSLSPPRLHF
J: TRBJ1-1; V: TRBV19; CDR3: CASRGGVSDTEAFF
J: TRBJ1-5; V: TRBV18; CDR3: CASSPYGSNQPQHF
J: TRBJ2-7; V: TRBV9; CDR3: CASSVALAGAGEQYF
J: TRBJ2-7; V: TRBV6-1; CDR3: CASTTGADGQYF
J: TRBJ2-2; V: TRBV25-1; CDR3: CASTTVTGELFF
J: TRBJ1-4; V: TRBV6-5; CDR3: CASSPWIGAEEKLFF
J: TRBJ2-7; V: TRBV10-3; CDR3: CAISDPGREVYEQYF
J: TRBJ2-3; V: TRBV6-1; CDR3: CASSGPGLALTDTQYF
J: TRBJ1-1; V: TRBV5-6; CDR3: CASSFGAATEAFF
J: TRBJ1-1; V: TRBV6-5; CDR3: CASSYWGEGNTEAFF
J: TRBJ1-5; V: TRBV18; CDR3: CASSPPTGVGQPQHF
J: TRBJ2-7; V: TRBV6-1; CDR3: CASGVLAGAYEQYF
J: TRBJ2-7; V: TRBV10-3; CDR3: CAISLNNRDRGYEQYF
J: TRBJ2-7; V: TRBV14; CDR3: CASSPDRGKQYF
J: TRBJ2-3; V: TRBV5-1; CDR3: CASSPIAGATDTQYF
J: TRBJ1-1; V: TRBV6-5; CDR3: CASSSDTNTEAFF
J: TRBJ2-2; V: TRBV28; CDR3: CASISQGDTGELFF
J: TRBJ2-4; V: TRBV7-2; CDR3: CASSSSGLAGGDIQYF
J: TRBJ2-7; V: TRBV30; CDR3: CAWSVLSPYEQYF
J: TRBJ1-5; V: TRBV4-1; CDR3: CASSQEETRWGNQPQHF
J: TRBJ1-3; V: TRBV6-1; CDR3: CASSDGTASGNTIYF
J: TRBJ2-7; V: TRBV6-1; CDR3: CASSDLDRYTYEQYF
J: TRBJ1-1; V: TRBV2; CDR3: CASSTQGNTEAFF
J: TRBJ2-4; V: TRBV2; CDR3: CAILDRNDPKNSQYF
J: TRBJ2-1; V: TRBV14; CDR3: CASSHINGNYNEQFF
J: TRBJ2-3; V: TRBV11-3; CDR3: CASSLERGSTDTQYF
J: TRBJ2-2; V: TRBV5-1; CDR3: CASGLTVEGTGELFF